This TCR beta chain was identified in a study of blood T cell repertoires in COVID-19. For the study at large: Sites across the United States, Italy and Spain contributed samples from acute and convalescent COVID-19.

Study processing details: Nucleated cell counts were estimated from reference gene primer amplification. Produced via immunoSEQ multiplex PCR; TCRdb's table is partial and in-frame only. That table is the source of V, J and clone size, and D and trimming were worked out from the DNA. The table has 150,000 to 200,000 clones, 70% to 85% seen once. V lost 2 bases to trimming and J lost 1 base; unmatched junction nucleotides: 5. The CDR3 loop spans 15 amino acids. The germline gives CDR1 SQVTM, CDR2 ANQGSEA. This clone occurred a few times. Those enrolled, adults aged about 18 to 89 years, came from about two dozen US areas.

This clonotype was sampled from a woman aged 45-59 years who had recovered from COVID-19. V gene TRBV29-1 combines with J gene TRBJ2-7; TRBD2 matches 10 bases. Sequenced: PBMCs or T cells enriched from blood (not recorded which). Here the CDR3 reads CSVESSGSGSYEQYF. As DNA, the CDR3 is TGCAGCGTTGAATCTAGCGGGAGTGGATCCTACGAGCAGTACTTC.